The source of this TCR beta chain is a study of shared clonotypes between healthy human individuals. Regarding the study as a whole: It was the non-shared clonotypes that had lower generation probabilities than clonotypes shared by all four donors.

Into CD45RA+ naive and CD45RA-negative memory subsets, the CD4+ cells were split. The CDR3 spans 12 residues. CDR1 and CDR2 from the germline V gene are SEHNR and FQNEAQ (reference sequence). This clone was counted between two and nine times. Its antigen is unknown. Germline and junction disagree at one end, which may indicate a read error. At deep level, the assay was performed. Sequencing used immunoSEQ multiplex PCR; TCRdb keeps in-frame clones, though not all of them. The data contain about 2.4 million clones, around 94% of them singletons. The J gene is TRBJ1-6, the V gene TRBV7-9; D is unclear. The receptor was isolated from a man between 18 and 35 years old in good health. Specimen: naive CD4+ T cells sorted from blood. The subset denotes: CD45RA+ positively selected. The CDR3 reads CASSLAEGSLHF. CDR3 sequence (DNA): TGTGCCAGCAGCCTAGCTGAAGGATCCCTCCACTTT.